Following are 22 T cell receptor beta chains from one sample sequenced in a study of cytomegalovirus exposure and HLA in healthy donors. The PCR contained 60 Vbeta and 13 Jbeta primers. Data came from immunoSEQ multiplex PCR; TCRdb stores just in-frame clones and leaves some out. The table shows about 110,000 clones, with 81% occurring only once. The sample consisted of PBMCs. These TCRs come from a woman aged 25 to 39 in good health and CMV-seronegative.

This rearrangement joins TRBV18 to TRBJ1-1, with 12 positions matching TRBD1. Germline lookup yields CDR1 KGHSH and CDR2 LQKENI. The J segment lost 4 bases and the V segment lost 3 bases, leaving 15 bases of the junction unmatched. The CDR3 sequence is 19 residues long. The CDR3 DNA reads TGTGCCAGCTCACCGAGGCATAGTGGGGACAGGGGGCTTGGCACTGAAGCTTTCTTT. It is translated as CASSPRHSGDRGLGTEAFF. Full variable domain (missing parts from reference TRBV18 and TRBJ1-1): NAGVMQNPRHLVRRRGQEARLRCSPMKGHSHVYWYRQLPEEGLKFMVYLQKENIIDESGMPKERFSAEFPKEGPSILRIQQVVRGDSAAYFCASSPRHSGDRGLGTEAFFGQGTRLTVV.

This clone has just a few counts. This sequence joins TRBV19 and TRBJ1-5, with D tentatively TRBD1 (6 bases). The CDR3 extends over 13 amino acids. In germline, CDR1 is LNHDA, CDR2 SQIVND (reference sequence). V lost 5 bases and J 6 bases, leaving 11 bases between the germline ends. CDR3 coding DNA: TGTGCCAGTAGTCAGGGGTTAGCTCAGCCCCAGCATTTT. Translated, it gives CASSQGLAQPQHF.

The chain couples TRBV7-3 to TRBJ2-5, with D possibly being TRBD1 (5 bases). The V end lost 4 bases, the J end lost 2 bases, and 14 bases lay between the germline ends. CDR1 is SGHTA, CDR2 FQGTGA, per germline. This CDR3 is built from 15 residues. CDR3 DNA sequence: TGTGCCAGCAGCTATAGGGGTGGCAGTCAAGAGACCCAGTACTTC. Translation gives CASSYRGGSQETQYF.

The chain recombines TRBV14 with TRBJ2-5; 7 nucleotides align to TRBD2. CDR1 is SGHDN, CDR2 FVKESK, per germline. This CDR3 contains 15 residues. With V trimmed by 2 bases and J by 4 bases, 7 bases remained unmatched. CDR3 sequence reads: CASSQSTGGAETQYF. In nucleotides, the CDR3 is TGTGCCAGCAGCCAATCAACGGGAGGAGCAGAGACCCAGTACTTC.

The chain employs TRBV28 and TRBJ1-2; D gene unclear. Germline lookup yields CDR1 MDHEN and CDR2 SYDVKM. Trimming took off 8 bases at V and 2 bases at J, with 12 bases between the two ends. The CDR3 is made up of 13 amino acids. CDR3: CASRGSGNYGYTF. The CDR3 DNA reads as TGTGCCAGCCGGGGAAGTGGGAACTATGGCTACACCTTC.

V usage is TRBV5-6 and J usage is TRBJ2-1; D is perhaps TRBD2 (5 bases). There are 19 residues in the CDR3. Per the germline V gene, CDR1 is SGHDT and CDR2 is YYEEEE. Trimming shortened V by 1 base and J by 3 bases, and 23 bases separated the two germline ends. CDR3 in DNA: TGTGCCAGCAGCTTGTCTAGCACCGGACCTAAGCCCTTCTACAATGAGCAGTTCTTC. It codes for CASSLSSTGPKPFYNEQFF.

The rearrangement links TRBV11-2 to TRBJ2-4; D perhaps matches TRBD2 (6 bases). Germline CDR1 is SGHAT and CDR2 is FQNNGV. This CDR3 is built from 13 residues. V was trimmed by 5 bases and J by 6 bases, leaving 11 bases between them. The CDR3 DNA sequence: TGTGCCAGCAGCCCCGGGGGATCAAACATTCAGTACTTC. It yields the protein CASSPGGSNIQYF.

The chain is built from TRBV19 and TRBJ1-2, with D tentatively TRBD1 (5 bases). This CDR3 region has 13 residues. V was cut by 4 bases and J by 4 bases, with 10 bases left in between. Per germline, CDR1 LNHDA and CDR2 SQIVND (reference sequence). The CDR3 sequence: CASSTGDPYGYTF. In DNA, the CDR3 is TGTGCCAGTAGTACGGGGGACCCCTATGGCTACACCTTC.

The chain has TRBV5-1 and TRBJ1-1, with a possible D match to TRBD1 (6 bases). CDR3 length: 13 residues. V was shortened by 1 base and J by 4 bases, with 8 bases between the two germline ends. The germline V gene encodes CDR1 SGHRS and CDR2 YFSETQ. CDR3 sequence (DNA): TGCGCCAGCAGCTTGACAGGGCTCACTGAAGCTTTCTTT. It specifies CASSLTGLTEAFF.

In DNA, the CDR3 is TGTGCCAGCAGCCGTTACACAGATACGCAGTATTTT. As protein: CASSRYTDTQYF. V and J are TRBV7-2 and TRBJ2-3, with D hard to call. Per germline, CDR1 SGHTA and CDR2 FQGNSA. The V gene lost 5 bases and the J gene lost 2 bases, with 5 bases spanning the gap. This CDR3 is 12 amino acids long.

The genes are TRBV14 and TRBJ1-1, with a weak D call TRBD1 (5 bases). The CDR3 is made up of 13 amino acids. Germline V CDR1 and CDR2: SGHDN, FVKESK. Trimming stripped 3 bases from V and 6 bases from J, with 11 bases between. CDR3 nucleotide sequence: TGTGCCAGCAGCCAGATCCGGGGGGCTGAAGCTTTCTTT. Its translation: CASSQIRGAEAFF.

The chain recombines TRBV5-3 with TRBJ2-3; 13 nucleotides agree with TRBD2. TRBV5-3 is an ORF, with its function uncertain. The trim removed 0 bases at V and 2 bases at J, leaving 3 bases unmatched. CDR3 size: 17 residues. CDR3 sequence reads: CARSLATSGRTTDTQYF. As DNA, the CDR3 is TGTGCCAGAAGCTTGGCGACTAGCGGGAGGACCACAGATACGCAGTATTTT.

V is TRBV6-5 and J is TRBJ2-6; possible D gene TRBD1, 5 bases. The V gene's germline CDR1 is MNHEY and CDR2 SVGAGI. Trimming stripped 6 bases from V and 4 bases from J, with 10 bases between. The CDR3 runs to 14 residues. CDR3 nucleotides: TGTGCCAGCAGGCCAGGGTCCGGGGCCAACGTCCTGACTTTC. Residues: CASRPGSGANVLTF.

CDR3 sequence reads: CASSISWMGDGGYTF. Written as DNA, the CDR3 is TGTGCCAGTAGTATATCCTGGATGGGAGATGGTGGCTACACCTTC. This sequence joins TRBV19 and TRBJ1-2, with D unresolved. Trimming removed 2 bases at V and 7 bases at J, with 17 bases between. There are 15 residues in the CDR3. Germline lookup yields CDR1 LNHDA and CDR2 SQIVND (reference sequence).

CDR3: CASSRSHRDTISGANVLTF. The DNA for the CDR3 is TGCGCCAGCAGCCGAAGTCACAGGGATACCATATCTGGGGCCAACGTCCTGACTTTC. This sequence joins TRBV4-1 and TRBJ2-6; possibly TRBD1 for D (6 bases). With 4 bases removed from V and 1 base from J, the gap between germline ends came to 20 bases. The CDR3 runs 19 residues. From germline, CDR1 is MGHRA and CDR2 YSYEKL.

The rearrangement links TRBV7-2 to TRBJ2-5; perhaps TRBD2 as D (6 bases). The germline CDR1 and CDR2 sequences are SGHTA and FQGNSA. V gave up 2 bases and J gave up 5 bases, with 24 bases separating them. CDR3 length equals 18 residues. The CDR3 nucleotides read TGTGCCAGCAGCTTAATGCGTAACCGGCTAGCGAATGGCGAGACCCAGTACTTC. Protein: CASSLMRNRLANGETQYF.

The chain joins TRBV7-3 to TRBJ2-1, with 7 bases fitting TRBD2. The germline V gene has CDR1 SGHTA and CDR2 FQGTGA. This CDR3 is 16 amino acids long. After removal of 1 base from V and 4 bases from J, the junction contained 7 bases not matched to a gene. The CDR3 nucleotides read TGTGCCAGCAGCTTAAATGGCGGGAGAGCTTACAATGAGCAGTTCTTC. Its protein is CASSLNGGRAYNEQFF.

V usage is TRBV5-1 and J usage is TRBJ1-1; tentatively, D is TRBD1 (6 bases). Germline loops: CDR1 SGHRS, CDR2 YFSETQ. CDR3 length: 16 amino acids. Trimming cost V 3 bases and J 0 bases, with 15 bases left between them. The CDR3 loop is CASSSDRTFMNTEAFF. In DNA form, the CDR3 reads TGCGCCAGCAGCTCGGACAGAACTTTCATGAACACTGAAGCTTTCTTT.

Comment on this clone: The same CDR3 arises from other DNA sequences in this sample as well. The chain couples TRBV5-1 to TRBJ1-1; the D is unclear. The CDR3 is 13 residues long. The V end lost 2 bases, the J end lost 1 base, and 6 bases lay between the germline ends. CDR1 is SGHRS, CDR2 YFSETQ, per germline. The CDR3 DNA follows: TGCGCCAGCAGCTTTACAGAGAACACTGAAGCTTTCTTT. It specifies CASSFTENTEAFF.

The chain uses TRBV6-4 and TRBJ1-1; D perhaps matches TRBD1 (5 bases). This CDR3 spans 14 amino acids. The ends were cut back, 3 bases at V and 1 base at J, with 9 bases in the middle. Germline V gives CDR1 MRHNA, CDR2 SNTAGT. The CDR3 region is CASSEEGTNTEAFF. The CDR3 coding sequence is TGTGCCAGCAGTGAGGAGGGGACGAACACTGAAGCTTTCTTT.

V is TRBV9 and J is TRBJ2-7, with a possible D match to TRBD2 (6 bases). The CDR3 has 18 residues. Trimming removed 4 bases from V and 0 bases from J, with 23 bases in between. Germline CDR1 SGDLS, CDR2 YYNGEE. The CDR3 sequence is CASSPSPDLALNSYEQYF. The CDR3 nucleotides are TGTGCCAGCAGCCCATCACCCGATCTAGCGTTAAACTCCTACGAGCAGTACTTC.

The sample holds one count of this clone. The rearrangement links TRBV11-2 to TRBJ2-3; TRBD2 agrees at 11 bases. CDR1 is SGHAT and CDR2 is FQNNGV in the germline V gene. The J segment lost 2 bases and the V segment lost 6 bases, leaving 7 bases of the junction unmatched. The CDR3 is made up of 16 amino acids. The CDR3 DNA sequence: TGTGCCAGCAGACCCGGGACTAGCGGAGCCACAGATACGCAGTATTTT. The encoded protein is CASRPGTSGATDTQYF.